The sequence of this T cell receptor beta chain was determined in a study of CD8+ T cells in alopecia areata. The CDR3 has 13 amino acids. Germline assignment: CDR1 SGHTA and CDR2 FQGTGA. V lost 2 bases, J lost 2 bases, and 6 bases lay in between. Documented treatment: oral pan-JAK inhibitor, 5-10 mg twice daily. This clone has just a few counts. Extracted RNA was reverse transcribed into cDNA, the sequencing template. Only in-frame clones appear in the TCRdb table, and some are missing; sequencing was by immunoSEQ multiplex PCR. This table has approximately 150,000 clones, around 59% appearing once. The TCR sequence derives from a human donor with alopecia areata. The material sequenced was CD4+ T cells sorted from blood, taken at week 24, from a patient treated with tofacitinib. V usage is TRBV7-3 and J usage is TRBJ1-2; no clear D gene. CDR3 DNA: TGTGCCAGCAGCTTATCCCAAAACTATGGCTACACCTTC. Translating gives CASSLSQNYGYTF.